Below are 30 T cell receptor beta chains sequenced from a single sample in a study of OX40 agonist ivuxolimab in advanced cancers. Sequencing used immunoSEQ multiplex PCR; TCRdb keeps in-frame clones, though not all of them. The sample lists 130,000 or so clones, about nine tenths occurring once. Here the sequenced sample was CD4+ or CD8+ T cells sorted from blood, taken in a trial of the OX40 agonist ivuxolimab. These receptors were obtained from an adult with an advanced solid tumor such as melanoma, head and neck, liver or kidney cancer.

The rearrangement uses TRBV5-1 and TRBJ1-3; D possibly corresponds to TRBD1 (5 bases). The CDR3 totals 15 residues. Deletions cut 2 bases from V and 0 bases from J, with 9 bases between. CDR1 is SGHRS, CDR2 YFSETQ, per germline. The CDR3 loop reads CASSFNGASGNTIYF. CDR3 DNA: TGCGCCAGCAGCTTCAATGGGGCCTCTGGAAACACCATATATTTT.

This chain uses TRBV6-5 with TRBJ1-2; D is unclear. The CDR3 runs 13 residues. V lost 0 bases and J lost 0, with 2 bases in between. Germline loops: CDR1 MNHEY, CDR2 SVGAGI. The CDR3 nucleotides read TGTGCCAGCAGTTACTCGGCTAACTATGGCTACACCTTC. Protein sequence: CASSYSANYGYTF.

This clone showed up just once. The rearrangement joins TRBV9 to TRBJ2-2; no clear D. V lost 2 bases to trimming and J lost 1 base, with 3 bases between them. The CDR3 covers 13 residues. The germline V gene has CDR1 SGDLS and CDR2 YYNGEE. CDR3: CASSVWNTGELFF. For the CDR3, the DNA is TGTGCCAGCAGCGTTTGGAACACCGGGGAGCTGTTTTTT.

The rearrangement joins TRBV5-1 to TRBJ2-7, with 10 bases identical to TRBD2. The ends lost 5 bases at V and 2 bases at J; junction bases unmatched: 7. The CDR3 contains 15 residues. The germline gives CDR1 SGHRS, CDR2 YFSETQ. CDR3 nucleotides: TGCGCCAGCAGGGTAGATAGCGGGGGGACCTACGAGCAGTACTTC. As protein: CASRVDSGGTYEQYF.

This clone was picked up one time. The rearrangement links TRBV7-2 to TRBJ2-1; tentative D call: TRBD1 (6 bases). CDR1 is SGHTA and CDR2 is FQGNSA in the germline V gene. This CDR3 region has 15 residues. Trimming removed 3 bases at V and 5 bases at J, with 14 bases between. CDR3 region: CASSFQGPGDNEQFF. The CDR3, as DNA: TGTGCCAGCAGCTTCCAGGGGCCAGGGGACAATGAGCAGTTCTTC.

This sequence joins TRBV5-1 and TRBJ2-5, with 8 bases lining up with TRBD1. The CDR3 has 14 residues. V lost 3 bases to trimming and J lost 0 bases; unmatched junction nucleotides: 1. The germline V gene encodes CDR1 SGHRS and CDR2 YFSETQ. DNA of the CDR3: TGCGCCAGCAGCTGGACAGGGAACCAAGAGACCCAGTACTTC. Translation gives CASSWTGNQETQYF.

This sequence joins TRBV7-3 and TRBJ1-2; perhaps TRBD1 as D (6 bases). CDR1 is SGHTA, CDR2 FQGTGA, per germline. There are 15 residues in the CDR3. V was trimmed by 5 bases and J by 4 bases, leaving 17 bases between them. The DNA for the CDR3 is TGTGCCAGCAGCCCCGACCTCGGACAGATCTATGGCTACACCTTC. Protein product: CASSPDLGQIYGYTF.

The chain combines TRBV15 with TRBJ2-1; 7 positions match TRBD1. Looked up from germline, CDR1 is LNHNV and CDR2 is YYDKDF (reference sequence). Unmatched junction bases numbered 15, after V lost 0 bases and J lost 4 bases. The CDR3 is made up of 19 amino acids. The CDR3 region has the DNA TGTGCCACCAGCAGAGATAAGTCAGACAGGGTGTTGAGATACAATGAGCAGTTCTTC. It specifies CATSRDKSDRVLRYNEQFF.

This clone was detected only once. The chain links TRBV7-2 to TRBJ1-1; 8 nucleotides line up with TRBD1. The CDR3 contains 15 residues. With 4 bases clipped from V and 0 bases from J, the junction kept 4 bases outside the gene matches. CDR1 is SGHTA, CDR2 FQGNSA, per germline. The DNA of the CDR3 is TGTGCCAGCAGCTCCCGACAGGGGATGAACACTGAAGCTTTCTTT. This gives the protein CASSSRQGMNTEAFF.

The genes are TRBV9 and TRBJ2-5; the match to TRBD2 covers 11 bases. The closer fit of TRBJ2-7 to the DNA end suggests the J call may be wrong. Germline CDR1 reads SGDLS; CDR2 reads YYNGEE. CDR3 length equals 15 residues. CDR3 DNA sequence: TGTGCCAGCAGCGCCGGGACTAGCGGAGACTACGAGCAGTACTTC. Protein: CASSAGTSGDYEQYF.

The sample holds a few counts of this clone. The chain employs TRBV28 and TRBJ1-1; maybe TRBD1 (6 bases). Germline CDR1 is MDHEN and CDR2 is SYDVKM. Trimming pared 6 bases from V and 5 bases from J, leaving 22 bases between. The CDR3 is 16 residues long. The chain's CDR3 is CASSLLGAQDITEAFF. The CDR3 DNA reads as TGTGCCAGCAGCCTCCTGGGGGCGCAGGATATTACTGAAGCTTTCTTT.

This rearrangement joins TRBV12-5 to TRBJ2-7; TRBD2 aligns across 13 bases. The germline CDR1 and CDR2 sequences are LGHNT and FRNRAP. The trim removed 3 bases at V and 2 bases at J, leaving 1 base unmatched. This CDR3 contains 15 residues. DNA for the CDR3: TGTGCTAGTGGTTTCGGGACTAGCGGGACCTACGAGCAGTACTTC. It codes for CASGFGTSGTYEQYF.

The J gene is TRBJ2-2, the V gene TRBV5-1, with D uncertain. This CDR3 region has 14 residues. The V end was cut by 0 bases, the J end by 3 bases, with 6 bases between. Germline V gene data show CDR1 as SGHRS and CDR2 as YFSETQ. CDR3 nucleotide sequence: TGCGCCAGCAGCTTGGGGACGGACACCGGGGAGCTGTTTTTT. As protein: CASSLGTDTGELFF.

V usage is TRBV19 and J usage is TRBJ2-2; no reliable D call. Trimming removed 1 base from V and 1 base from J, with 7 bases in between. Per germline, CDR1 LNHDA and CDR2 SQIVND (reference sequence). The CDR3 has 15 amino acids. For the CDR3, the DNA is TGTGCCAGTAGTATAGGACTTAAGAACACCGGGGAGCTGTTTTTT. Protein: CASSIGLKNTGELFF.

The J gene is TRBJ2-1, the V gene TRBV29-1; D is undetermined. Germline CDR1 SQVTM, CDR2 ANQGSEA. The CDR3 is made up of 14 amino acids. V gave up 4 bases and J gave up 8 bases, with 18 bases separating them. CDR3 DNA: TGCAGCGTTGTCGGGTGGACCAGGACGGATGAGCAGTTCTTC. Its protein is CSVVGWTRTDEQFF.

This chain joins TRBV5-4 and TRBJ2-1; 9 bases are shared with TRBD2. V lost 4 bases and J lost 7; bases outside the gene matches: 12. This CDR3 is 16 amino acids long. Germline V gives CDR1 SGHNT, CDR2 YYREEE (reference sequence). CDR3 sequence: CASSGTTGLASNEQFF. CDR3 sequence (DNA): TGTGCCAGCAGCGGGACAACAGGACTAGCGAGTAATGAGCAGTTCTTC.

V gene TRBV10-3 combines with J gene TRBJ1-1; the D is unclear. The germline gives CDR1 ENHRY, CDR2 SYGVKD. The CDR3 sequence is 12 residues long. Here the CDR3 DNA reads TGTGCATCCGGGCAAGGGTCCCCCGAAGCTTTCTTT. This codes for CASGQGSPEAFF.

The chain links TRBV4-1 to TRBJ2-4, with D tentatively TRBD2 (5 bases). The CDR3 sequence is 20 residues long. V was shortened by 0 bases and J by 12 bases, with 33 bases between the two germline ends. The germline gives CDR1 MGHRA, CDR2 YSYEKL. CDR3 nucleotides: TGCGCCAGCAGCCAAGAAATCCGGCAGGCGATTGCGGGCCCCGGGGTCTATCAGTACTTC. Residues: CASSQEIRQAIAGPGVYQYF.

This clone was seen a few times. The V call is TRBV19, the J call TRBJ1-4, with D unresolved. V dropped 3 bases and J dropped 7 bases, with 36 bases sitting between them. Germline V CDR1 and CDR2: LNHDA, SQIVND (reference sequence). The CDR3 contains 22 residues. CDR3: CASSIDPIQVVDKKNLGEKLFF. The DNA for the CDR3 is TGTGCCAGTAGTATCGATCCGATCCAGGTGGTTGACAAGAAAAACCTGGGTGAAAAACTGTTTTTT.

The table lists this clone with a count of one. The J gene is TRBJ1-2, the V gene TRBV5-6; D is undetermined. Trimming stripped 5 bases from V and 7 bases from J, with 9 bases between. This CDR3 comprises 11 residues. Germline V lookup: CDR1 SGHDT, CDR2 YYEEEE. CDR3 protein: CASRGGSGYTF. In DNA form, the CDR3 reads TGTGCCAGCAGGGGCGGTTCTGGCTACACCTTC. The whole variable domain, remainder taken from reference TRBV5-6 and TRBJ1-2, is DAGVTQSPTHLIKTRGQQVTLRCSPKSGHDTVSWYQQALGQGPQFIFQYYEEEERQRGNFPDRFSGHQFPNYSSELNVNALLLGDSALYLCASRGGSGYTFGSGTRLTVV.

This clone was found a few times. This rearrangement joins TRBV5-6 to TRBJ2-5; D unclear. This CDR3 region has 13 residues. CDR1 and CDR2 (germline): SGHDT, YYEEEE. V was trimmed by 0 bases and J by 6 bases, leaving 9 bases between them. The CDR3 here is CASSLAAIQTQYF. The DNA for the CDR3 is TGTGCCAGCAGCTTGGCAGCCATCCAGACCCAGTACTTC.

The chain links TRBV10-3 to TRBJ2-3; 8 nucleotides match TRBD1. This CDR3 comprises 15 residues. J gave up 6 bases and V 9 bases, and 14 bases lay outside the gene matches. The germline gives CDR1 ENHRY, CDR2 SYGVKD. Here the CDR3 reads CAIGTGQGTKDTQYF. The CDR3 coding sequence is TGTGCCATAGGGACAGGACAGGGTACGAAGGATACGCAGTATTTT.

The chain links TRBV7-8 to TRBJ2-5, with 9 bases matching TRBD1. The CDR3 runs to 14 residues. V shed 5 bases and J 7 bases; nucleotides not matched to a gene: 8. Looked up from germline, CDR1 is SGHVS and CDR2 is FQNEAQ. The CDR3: CASSPGQGKGTQYF. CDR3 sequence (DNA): TGTGCCAGCAGCCCGGGACAGGGTAAAGGGACCCAGTACTTC.

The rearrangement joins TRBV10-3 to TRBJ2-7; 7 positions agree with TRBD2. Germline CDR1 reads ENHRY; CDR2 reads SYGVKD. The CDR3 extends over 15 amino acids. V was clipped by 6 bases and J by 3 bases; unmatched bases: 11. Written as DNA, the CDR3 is TGTGCCATCAGGGAACCCGGGGGGTTCCACTACGAGCAGTACTTC. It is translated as CAIREPGGFHYEQYF.

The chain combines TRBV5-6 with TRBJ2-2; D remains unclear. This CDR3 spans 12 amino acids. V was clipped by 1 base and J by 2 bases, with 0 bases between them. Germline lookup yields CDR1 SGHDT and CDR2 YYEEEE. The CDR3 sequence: CASSLNTGELFF. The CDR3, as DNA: TGTGCCAGCAGCTTGAACACCGGGGAGCTGTTTTTT.

CDR3 coding DNA: TGTGCCAGCAGTTCCGGGACGGGAAACTATGGCTACACCTTC. This translates into CASSSGTGNYGYTF. The chain recombines TRBV6-5 with TRBJ1-2; D possibly corresponds to TRBD1 (5 bases). This CDR3 has 14 amino acids. Per germline, CDR1 MNHEY and CDR2 SVGAGI. With 4 bases removed from V and 2 bases from J, the gap between germline ends came to 11 bases.

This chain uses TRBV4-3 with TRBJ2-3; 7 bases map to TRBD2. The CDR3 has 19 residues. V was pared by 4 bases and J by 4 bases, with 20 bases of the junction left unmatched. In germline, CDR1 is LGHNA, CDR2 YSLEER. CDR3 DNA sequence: TGCGCCAGCAGCCCGAACAGTGTAATCGCGGGAGCAGCAGCAGATACGCAGTATTTT. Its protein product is CASSPNSVIAGAAADTQYF.

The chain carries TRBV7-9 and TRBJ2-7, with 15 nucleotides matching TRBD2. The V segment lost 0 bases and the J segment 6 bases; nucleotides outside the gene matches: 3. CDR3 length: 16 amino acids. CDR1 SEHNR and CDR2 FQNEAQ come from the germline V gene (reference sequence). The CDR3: CASSLARTSGRAEQYF. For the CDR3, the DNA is TGTGCCAGCAGCTTAGCGAGGACTAGCGGGAGGGCCGAGCAGTACTTC.

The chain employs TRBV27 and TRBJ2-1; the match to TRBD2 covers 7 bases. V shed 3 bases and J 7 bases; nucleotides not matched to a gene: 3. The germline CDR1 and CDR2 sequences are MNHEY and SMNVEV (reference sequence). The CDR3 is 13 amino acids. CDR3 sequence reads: CASSFGGSNEQFF. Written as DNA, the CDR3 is TGTGCCAGCAGTTTCGGCGGGAGTAATGAGCAGTTCTTC.

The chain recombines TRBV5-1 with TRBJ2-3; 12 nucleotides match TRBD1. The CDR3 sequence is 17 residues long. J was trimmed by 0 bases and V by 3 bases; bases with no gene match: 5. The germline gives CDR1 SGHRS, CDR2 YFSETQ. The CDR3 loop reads CASSWGTGGTSTDTQYF. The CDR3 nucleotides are TGCGCCAGCAGCTGGGGGACAGGGGGCACGAGCACAGATACGCAGTATTTT.